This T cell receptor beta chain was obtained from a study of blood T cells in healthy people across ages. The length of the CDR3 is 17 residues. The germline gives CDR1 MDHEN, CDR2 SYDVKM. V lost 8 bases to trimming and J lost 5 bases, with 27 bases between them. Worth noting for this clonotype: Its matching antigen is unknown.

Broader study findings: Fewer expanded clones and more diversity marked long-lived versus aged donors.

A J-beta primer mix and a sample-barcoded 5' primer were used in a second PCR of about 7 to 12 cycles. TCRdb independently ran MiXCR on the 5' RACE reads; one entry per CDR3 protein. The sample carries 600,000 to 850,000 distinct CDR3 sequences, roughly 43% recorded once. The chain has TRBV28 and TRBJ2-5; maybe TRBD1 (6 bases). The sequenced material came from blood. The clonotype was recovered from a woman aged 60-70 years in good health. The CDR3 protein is CASSTGAGGSSGETQYF. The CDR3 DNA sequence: TGTGCCAGCTCGACAGGCGCCGGAGGAAGCTCGGGCGAGACCCAGTACTTC.